This T cell receptor beta chain appears in the sequencing data of a study of lymphopenia after photon versus proton radiotherapy. Study outcomes and limitations: In patients who died, overall survival fell as post-nadir TCR diversity dropped more. Oligoclonal CD8+ Temra expansion after nadir drove photon patients' diversity drop.

Generated by immunoSEQ multiplex PCR, the TCRdb table keeps only in-frame clones and is missing some. The data show roughly 67,000 clones, approximately 91% seen once. On this clone: Antigen: not known.

The trim removed 6 bases at V and 2 bases at J, leaving 11 bases unmatched. The CDR3 runs to 19 residues. Germline loops: CDR1 ENHRY, CDR2 SYGVKD. Sequencing was performed on peripheral blood, taken from a patient treated with photon-based radiotherapy. This TCR was sampled from a woman in her 70s with pancreatic cancer. This chain connects TRBV10-3 to TRBJ2-3; TRBD2 matches at 16 bases. CDR3 nucleotide sequence: TGTGCCATCAGAGCCGGGACTAGCGGGAGGGGAATTAACACAGATACGCAGTATTTT. The encoded protein is CAIRAGTSGRGINTDTQYF.